Each of the 11 T cell receptor beta chains below was sequenced from the same sample in a study of blood T cell repertoires in COVID-19 (dated by TCRdb to 2020 to 2021). Library preparation was by the immunoSEQ multiplex PCR assay. As stored in TCRdb, this immuneACCESS dataset retains in-frame rearrangements with V and J assigned. A fraction of the clones does not appear; measured against another copy, unresolved V genes explain less than half of the discrepancy, and the remainder lacks a known reason. A total of around 270,000 clones appear in this sample, around 86% of them only once. The top ten clones comprise roughly 5% of the sample. Sequenced input: peripheral blood. Source of these receptors: a woman between 55 and 75 years old with COVID-19, enrolled during active disease.

This chain's CDR3 is CASSPRSGGSYNEQFF. The CDR3 DNA sequence: TGTGCCAGCAGCCCACGTAGCGGGGGCTCCTACAATGAGCAGTTCTTC. The chain carries TRBV7-3 and TRBJ2-1; 9 positions match TRBD2. The V gene's germline CDR1 is SGHTA and CDR2 FQGTGA. After removal of 5 bases from V and 0 bases from J, the junction contained 5 bases not matched to a gene. The CDR3 has 16 residues.

The chain combines TRBV6-2 or TRBV6-3 with TRBJ2-7, with 11 bases fitting TRBD1. V was clipped by 6 bases and J by 5 bases; unmatched bases: 9. The CDR3 sequence is 15 residues long. CDR1 is MNHEY and CDR2 is SVGEGT in the germline V gene. CDR3 in DNA: TGTGCCAGCAGCCTCCGGACAGGGGGCACTGACGAGCAGTACTTC. It encodes CASSLRTGGTDEQYF.

The chain couples TRBV18 to TRBJ2-3; TRBD1 might be the D (6 bases). The CDR3 is made up of 16 amino acids. V was pared by 1 base and J by 1 base, with 12 bases between. The germline CDR1 and CDR2 sequences are KGHSH and LQKENI. CDR3 DNA sequence: TGTGCCAGCTCACCACAGCCGGGACACGGCACAGATACGCAGTATTTT. The encoded protein is CASSPQPGHGTDTQYF.

The rearrangement uses TRBV19 and TRBJ1-6; D possibly corresponds to TRBD1 (5 bases). There are 13 residues in the CDR3. Per the germline V gene, CDR1 is LNHDA and CDR2 is SQIVND (reference sequence). V was clipped by 5 bases and J by 9 bases, with 11 bases between them. For the CDR3, the DNA is TGTGCCAGTAGTGACAGTTTACGTTCACCCCTCCACTTT. This encodes CASSDSLRSPLHF.

J is TRBJ2-2 and V is TRBV2; perhaps TRBD1 as D (5 bases). The germline gives CDR1 SNHLY, CDR2 FYNNEI. This CDR3 is built from 14 residues. Trimming took 6 bases from V and 0 from J, leaving 8 bases between them. CDR3 DNA sequence: TGTGCCAGCAGGGAGACAGCGAACACCGGGGAGCTGTTTTTT. It yields the protein CASRETANTGELFF.

This sequence joins TRBV18 and TRBJ2-7; 11 bases agree with TRBD2. In germline, CDR1 is KGHSH, CDR2 LQKENI. The length of the CDR3 is 15 residues. V was pared by 3 bases and J by 5 bases, with 6 bases of the junction left unmatched. DNA for the CDR3: TGTGCCAGCTCACCCGAGACTAGCGGGATTAACGAGCAGTACTTC. Its translation: CASSPETSGINEQYF.

This clone was recorded once. This sequence joins TRBV2 and TRBJ2-3, with TRBD1 matching over 7 bases. This CDR3 region has 15 residues. The V and J ends lost 6 bases and 2 bases, in that order; junction bases with no gene match: 8. Looked up from germline, CDR1 is SNHLY and CDR2 is FYNNEI. Written as DNA, the CDR3 is TGTGCCAGCAGAAAGACAGGGTTCGACACAGATACGCAGTATTTT. Translating gives CASRKTGFDTDTQYF.

The chain has TRBV18 and TRBJ1-2, with 9 bases aligning to TRBD1. This CDR3 is built from 18 residues. Germline loops: CDR1 KGHSH, CDR2 LQKENI. J lost 4 bases, V lost 3 bases, and 15 bases had no gene match. CDR3 in amino acids: CASSPTGPAGQGPYGYTF. In nucleotides, the CDR3 is TGTGCCAGCTCACCTACAGGCCCCGCGGGACAGGGACCCTATGGCTACACCTTC.

The V and J genes are TRBV6-5 and TRBJ1-2, with 10 positions matching TRBD1. CDR1 is MNHEY, CDR2 SVGAGI, per germline. The CDR3 totals 13 residues. V lost 6 bases and J lost 7; bases outside the gene matches: 5. The CDR3 protein is CASRTGTGVGYTF. CDR3 nucleotide sequence: TGTGCCAGCAGGACCGGGACAGGGGTTGGCTACACCTTC.

A few counts support this clone. The gene calls are TRBV27 and TRBJ2-3; TRBD2 agrees at 8 bases. V gave up 4 bases and J gave up 1 base; unmatched junction bases: 16. CDR1 is MNHEY and CDR2 is SMNVEV in the germline V gene (reference sequence). The CDR3 is made up of 19 amino acids. The CDR3 sequence: CASSSRKLSAGVGTDTQYF. The CDR3 coding sequence is TGTGCCAGCAGTTCCCGAAAACTATCAGCGGGAGTAGGCACAGATACGCAGTATTTT.

The chain employs TRBV28 and TRBJ1-5; D remains ambiguous. The length of the CDR3 is 14 residues. Trimming cost V 2 bases and J 1 base, with 6 bases left between them. Germline CDR1 MDHEN, CDR2 SYDVKM. CDR3 DNA sequence: TGTGCCAGCAGTTTAGTCGGGAGCAATCAGCCCCAGCATTTT. As protein: CASSLVGSNQPQHF.